This entry describes one TCR beta chain. Its antigen is undetermined. Healthy Caucasian individuals from Russia aged about 6 to 95 were enrolled as donors. Through a sample-barcoded 5' primer and a J-beta primer mix, a second PCR was run for 7 to 11 cycles. TCRdb analysed the 5' RACE reads with MiXCR anew, one entry per CDR3 protein. The sample holds 1.5 million to 2 million distinct CDR3 sequences, roughly 30% seen once. These data come from a study of blood T cells in healthy people across ages. Study conclusions and caveats: Diversity estimates drawn from one million T cells were deemed underestimates.

The sample taken for sequencing was blood. This clonotype was sampled from a woman aged 25 to 45 in good health.

CDR3 DNA: TGTGCCAGCAGTGAAGGGACTAGCGGGGGGGATGAGCAGTTCTTC. It yields the protein CASSEGTSGGDEQFF. V gene TRBV2 combines with J gene TRBJ2-1; TRBD2 matches at 15 bases. CDR1 is SNHLY and CDR2 is FYNNEI in the germline V gene. The CDR3 loop spans 15 amino acids. Losses at the gene ends were 1 base for V and 8 bases for J; bases not matched to a gene: 0.